This is a list of T cell receptor beta chains from one sample in a study of pediatric ulcerative colitis. TCRdb's copy holds only in-frame clones and misses some; the assay was immunoSEQ multiplex PCR. The sample shows 54,000 or so clones, around 87% of them seen only once. The sample consisted of blood. The receptor source for this set is a boy between 10 and 17 years old who was a control in a study of pediatric ulcerative colitis. Both conserved end residues are part of each CDR3. The D gene is left open where the match is weak. Some rows have no size entry. The others give once, few or many, or a class for an expanded clone.

>TRBJ2-3|NA|TRBV28|NA
CASSPRGSLTTDTQYF
TGTGCCAGCAGTCCCCGCGGGTCCCTTACCACAGATACGCAGTATTTT
>TRBJ2-1|NA|TRBV5-4|NA
CASSLGRGPNEQFF
TGTGCCAGCAGCTTAGGGAGGGGGCCCAATGAGCAGTTCTTC
>TRBJ1-5|TRBD1|TRBV19|NA
CASSGTGEGNQPQHF
TGTGCCAGTAGTGGGACAGGGGAGGGGAATCAGCCCCAGCATTTT
>TRBJ2-1|TRBD2|TRBV5-1|NA
CASSFPPLQREGRTHSYNEQFF
TGCGCCAGCAGCTTCCCCCCACTCCAGCGGGAGGGCCGTACTCACTCCTACAATGAGCAGTTCTTC
>TRBJ1-2|NA|TRBV7-8|NA
CASSKKRGGPWGYTF
TGTGCCAGCAGCAAAAAGAGGGGTGGTCCTTGGGGCTACACCTTC
>TRBJ2-2|NA|TRBV27|NA
CASSFFFSGKGGELFF
TGTGCCAGCAGTTTCTTTTTTTCGGGGAAGGGCGGGGAGCTGTTTTTT
>TRBJ1-4|NA|TRBV27|NA
CASSLSQGRWEKLFF
TGTGCCAGCAGTTTATCCCAGGGGAGATGGGAAAAACTGTTTTTT
>TRBJ1-5|NA|TRBV7-3|NA
CASSLDQYQPQHF
TGTGCCAGCAGCCTCGACCAGTATCAGCCCCAGCATTTT
>TRBJ1-6|TRBD1|TRBV18|NA
CASSQGADNSPLHF
TGTGCCAGCTCACAGGGGGCGGATAATTCACCCCTCCACTTT
>TRBJ2-1|NA|TRBV13|once
CASSLGHPMGNEQFF
TGTGCCAGCAGCTTAGGGCACCCCATGGGGAATGAGCAGTTCTTC
>TRBJ1-2|TRBD1|TRBV5-1|NA
CASSPGQGARGYTF
TGCGCCAGCAGCCCGGGACAGGGGGCGCGTGGCTACACCTTC
>TRBJ2-7|NA|TRBV6-1|NA
CASQPGSGFGEQYF
TGTGCCAGCCAACCGGGCTCAGGGTTCGGCGAGCAGTACTTC
>TRBJ2-3|TRBD2|TRBV7-2|few
CASSPQRESADTQYF
TGTGCCAGCAGCCCACAGCGGGAGAGCGCAGATACGCAGTATTTT
>TRBJ2-7|TRBD1|TRBV5-1|NA
CASSLGVTGTNEQYF
TGCGCCAGCAGCTTGGGTGTGACAGGGACCAACGAGCAGTACTTC
>TRBJ2-7|TRBD2|TRBV4-2|NA
CASSQDLAESYEQYF
TGTGCCAGCAGCCAAGATCTAGCGGAGTCCTACGAGCAGTACTTC
>TRBJ2-2|TRBD1|TRBV28|NA
CASSGRDRLNTGELFF
TGTGCCAGCAGTGGCCGGGACAGATTGAACACCGGGGAGCTGTTTTTT
>TRBJ1-5|NA|TRBV19|NA
CASSMQGNNQPQHF
TGTGCCAGTAGTATGCAGGGTAACAATCAGCCCCAGCATTTT
>TRBJ2-7|NA|TRBV7-8|NA
CASSLDGDTYEQYF
TGTGCCAGCAGCTTAGACGGCGACACCTACGAGCAGTACTTC
>TRBJ2-5|NA|TRBV4-1|NA
CASSQVLQGGRGTQYF
TGCGCCAGCAGCCAGGTGCTCCAAGGGGGGAGAGGGACCCAGTACTTC
>TRBJ2-3|NA|TRBV6-5|NA
CASLGGPMTDTQYF
TGTGCCAGTCTGGGGGGGCCGATGACAGATACGCAGTATTTT
>TRBJ1-2|TRBD1|TRBV5-6|NA
CASRYRGQGASGYGYTF
TGTGCCAGCAGGTATAGGGGGCAGGGTGCGTCTGGCTATGGCTACACCTTC
>TRBJ2-7|NA|TRBV29-1|NA
CSVEIWRFSSYEQYF
TGCAGCGTTGAAATCTGGCGATTTAGCTCCTACGAGCAGTACTTC
>TRBJ2-7|TRBD1|TRBV7-3|NA
CASSPDRGNEQYF
TGTGCCAGCAGCCCGGACAGGGGTAACGAGCAGTACTTC
>TRBJ2-7|NA|TRBV28|NA
CASNEPGPAYEQYF
TGTGCCAGCAACGAACCAGGGCCCGCCTACGAGCAGTACTTC
>TRBJ2-2|NA|TRBV6-7|NA
CASSYPIRCTGELFF
TGTGCCAGCAGTTACCCGATAAGGTGCACCGGGGAGCTGTTTTTT
>TRBJ1-3|NA|TRBV5-6|NA
CASSPRQTGNTIYF
TGTGCCAGCAGCCCAAGACAGACTGGAAACACCATATATTTT
>TRBJ1-5|NA|TRBV18|NA
CASSPFEGRGANQPQHF
TGTGCCAGCTCGCCTTTTGAGGGAAGAGGGGCCAATCAGCCCCAGCATTTT
>TRBJ2-2|NA|TRBV7-9|NA
CASSHPGGRSGELFF
TGTGCCAGCAGCCACCCCGGAGGGCGCTCCGGGGAGCTGTTTTTT
>TRBJ2-7|NA|TRBV2|once
CASRINRAYEQYF
TGTGCCAGCAGAATAAACCGTGCCTACGAGCAGTACTTC
>TRBJ1-2|NA|TRBV27|NA
CASSLTGEYGYTF
TGTGCCAGCAGTTTAACAGGAGAGTATGGCTACACCTTC
>TRBJ2-2|NA|TRBV21-1|NA
CASSKAEQELRLLRTGELFF
TGTGCCAGCAGCAAAGCCGAGCAGGAACTCCGACTCCTACGCACCGGGGAGCTGTTTTTT
>TRBJ1-2|NA|TRBV14|NA
CASSQRLTRGYTF
TGTGCCAGCAGCCAACGTTTAACGAGAGGCTACACCTTC
>TRBJ2-1|NA|TRBV30|NA
CAWSVSEQFF
TGTGCCTGGAGTGTATCCGAGCAGTTCTTC
>TRBJ1-2|TRBD1|TRBV29-1|NA
CSVTKSDRLNYGYTF
TGCAGCGTCACAAAATCGGACAGGCTGAACTATGGCTACACCTTC
>TRBJ2-7|TRBD2|TRBV18|NA
CASSPIPGRVPLEQYF
TGTGCCAGCTCACCAATTCCCGGGAGGGTCCCTCTCGAGCAGTACTTC
>TRBJ2-2|TRBD2|TRBV27|NA
CASRNQREVPNTGELFF
TGTGCCAGCAGGAATCAGCGGGAGGTTCCGAACACCGGGGAGCTGTTTTTT
>TRBJ2-4|NA|TRBV7-2|NA
CASSFGGANIQYF
TGTGCCAGCAGCTTTGGCGGGGCAAACATTCAGTACTTC
>TRBJ2-3|TRBD2|TRBV7-3|NA
CASSYGLATDTQYF
TGTGCCAGCAGCTACGGACTAGCAACAGATACGCAGTATTTT
>TRBJ1-5|NA|TRBV7-2|few
CASSLATGLGQPQHF
TGTGCCAGCAGCTTAGCAACAGGGCTGGGTCAGCCCCAGCATTTT
>TRBJ2-1|TRBD2|TRBV10-3|NA
CAISARTSGDYNEQFF
TGTGCCATCAGTGCCAGGACTAGCGGGGATTACAATGAGCAGTTCTTC
>TRBJ2-1|TRBD1|TRBV28|NA
CASSSGQGSWSYNEQFF
TGTGCCAGCAGTTCAGGACAGGGCTCTTGGTCCTACAATGAGCAGTTCTTC
>TRBJ2-1|TRBD2|TRBV5-1|once
CASNSGRAGNEQFF
TGCGCCAGCAACAGCGGGAGGGCCGGCAATGAGCAGTTCTTC
>TRBJ2-7|TRBD1|TRBV7-9|once
CASSSGTGFYEQYF
TGTGCCAGCAGCTCGGGGACAGGGTTCTACGAGCAGTACTTC
>TRBJ2-3|NA|TRBV7-9|NA
CASSLVRGVSTDTQYF
TGTGCCAGCAGCTTAGTCAGGGGAGTTAGCACAGATACGCAGTATTTT
>TRBJ2-7|NA|TRBV2|NA
CASSGSGSYEQYF
TGTGCCAGCAGTGGGTCAGGGTCATACGAGCAGTACTTC
>TRBJ1-5|NA|TRBV6-5|NA
CASSSTGPNQPQHF
TGTGCCAGCAGCTCAACAGGGCCCAATCAGCCCCAGCATTTT
>TRBJ1-1|NA|TRBV25-1|few
CASSPSDRMNTEAFF
TGTGCCAGCAGTCCCTCGGACAGAATGAACACTGAAGCTTTCTTT
>TRBJ2-2|NA|TRBV30|NA
CAWSGGAGLGELFF
TGTGCCTGGAGTGGGGGCGCGGGCCTAGGGGAGCTGTTTTTT
>TRBJ1-1|NA|TRBV2|NA
CASSEFSGENTEAFF
TGTGCCAGCAGTGAATTCTCAGGGGAGAACACTGAAGCTTTCTTT
>TRBJ2-7|NA|TRBV25-1|NA
CASSEPGQNSYEQYF
TGTGCCAGCAGTGAGCCGGGACAAAATAGCTACGAGCAGTACTTC
>TRBJ1-4|NA|TRBV7-6|NA
CASSPDRDAYGKLFF
TGTGCCAGCAGCCCCGATAGGGACGCGTATGGAAAACTGTTTTTT